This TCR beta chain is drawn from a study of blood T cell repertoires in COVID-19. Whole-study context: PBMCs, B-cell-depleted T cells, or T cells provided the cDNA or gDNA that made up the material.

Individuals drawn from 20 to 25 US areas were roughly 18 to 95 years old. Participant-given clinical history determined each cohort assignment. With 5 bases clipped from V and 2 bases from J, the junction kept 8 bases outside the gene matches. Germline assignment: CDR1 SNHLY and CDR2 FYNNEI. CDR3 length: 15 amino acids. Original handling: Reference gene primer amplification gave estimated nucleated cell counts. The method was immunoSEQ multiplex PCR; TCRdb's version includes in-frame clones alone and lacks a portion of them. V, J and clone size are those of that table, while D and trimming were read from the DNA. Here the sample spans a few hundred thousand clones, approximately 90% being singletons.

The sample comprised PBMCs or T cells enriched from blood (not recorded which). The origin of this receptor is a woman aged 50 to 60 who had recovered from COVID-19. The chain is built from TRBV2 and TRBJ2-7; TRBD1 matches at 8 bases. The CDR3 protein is CASSRDRMGPYEQYF. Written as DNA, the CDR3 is TGTGCCAGCAGTCGGGACAGGATGGGACCCTACGAGCAGTACTTC. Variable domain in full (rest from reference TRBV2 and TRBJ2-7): EPEVTQTPSHQVTQMGQEVILRCVPISNHLYFYWYRQILGQKVEFLVSFYNNEISEKSEIFDDQFSVERPDGSNFTLKIRSTKLEDSAMYFCASSRDRMGPYEQYFGPGTRLTVT.